This TCR beta chain comes out of a study of blood T cell repertoires in COVID-19. Study-wide background: The United States, Italy and Spain supplied acute and convalescent COVID-19 samples. Sources were T cells, B-cell-depleted T cells, or PBMCs; the material itself was cDNA or gDNA.

The CDR3 extends over 14 amino acids. Trimming left V 5 bases short and J 5 bases short, with 13 bases between. Germline loops: CDR1 ENHRY, CDR2 SYGVKD. The study assigned cohorts using participant-reported clinical history. Original data processing: By means of reference gene primer amplification, nucleated cell counts were estimated. Profiling relied on immunoSEQ multiplex PCR, and the TCRdb table lists in-frame clones only, not all of them. V, J and clone size are those of that table, while D and trimming were read from the DNA. Among hundreds of thousands of clones listed, more than 75% were seen once.

The sample comprised PBMCs or T cells enriched from blood (not recorded which). V gene TRBV10-3 combines with J gene TRBJ2-1; D might be TRBD1 (5 bases). The clonotype comes from a woman younger than 45 who had recovered from COVID-19. CDR3 bases: TGTGCCATCAGTTACCGGCTAGGGGACAATGAGCAGTTCTTC. It specifies CAISYRLGDNEQFF.